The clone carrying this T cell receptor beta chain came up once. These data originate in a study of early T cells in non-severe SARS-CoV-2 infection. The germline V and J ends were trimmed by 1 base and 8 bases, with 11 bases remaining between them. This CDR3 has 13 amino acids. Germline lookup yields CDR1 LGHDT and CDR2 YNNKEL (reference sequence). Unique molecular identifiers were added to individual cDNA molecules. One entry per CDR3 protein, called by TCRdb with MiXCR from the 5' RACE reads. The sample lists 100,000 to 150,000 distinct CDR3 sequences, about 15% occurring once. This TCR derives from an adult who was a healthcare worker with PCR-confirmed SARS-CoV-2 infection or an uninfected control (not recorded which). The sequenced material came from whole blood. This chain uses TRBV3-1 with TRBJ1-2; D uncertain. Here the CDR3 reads CASSQGGYAGYTF. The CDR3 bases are TGTGCCAGCAGCCAAGGAGGGTATGCGGGCTACACCTTC.